This T cell receptor (beta chain) derives from a study of T cell responses to AZD1222 COVID-19 vaccine. Whether given at about 4 or about 12 weeks, second doses were pooled. Only in-frame clones appear in the TCRdb table, and some are missing; sequencing was by immunoSEQ multiplex PCR. The sample records approximately 42,000 clones, about 91% being singletons. As to this clone: Its antigen is currently unknown.

V trimming: 6 bases; J trimming: 9 bases; junction bases outside the gene matches: 2. Per the germline V gene, CDR1 is SQVTM and CDR2 is ANQGSEA. This CDR3 has 10 amino acids. Findings of the study overall: Scientists sampled the repertoires only once the peak T cell response had passed. Increased Spike-specific TCR breadth and depth were observed after two AZD1222 doses. The sample set comprised mostly white British donors with more females, and clonal diversity was possibly underestimated.

Material: peripheral blood, obtained 28 days after the second AZD1222 dose. The clonotype originates from an adult who received the AZD1222 COVID-19 vaccine. The V and J genes are TRBV29-1 and TRBJ2-1; 7 bases agree with TRBD2. CDR3 loop: CSVREPEQFF. The CDR3 DNA reads TGCAGCGTGCGGGAGCCTGAGCAGTTCTTC.